This TCR beta chain appears in the sequencing data of a study of blood T cell repertoires in COVID-19. Study-wide background: Acute and convalescent COVID-19 specimens originated in the United States, Italy and Spain. PBMCs, B-cell-depleted T cells, or T cells provided the cDNA or gDNA that made up the material.

Some clones are missing from TCRdb's copy, which holds only in-frame ones; the method was immunoSEQ multiplex PCR. The profile shows about 81,000 clones, around 92% of them singletons. V lost 0 bases, J lost 3 bases, and 11 bases lay in between. The CDR3 loop spans 15 amino acids. Germline lookup yields CDR1 LNHNV and CDR2 YYDKDF (reference sequence). This clone has a single count. This TCR was recovered from a woman between 45 and 60 years old in a cohort sampled during active COVID-19. Specimen: peripheral blood. The genes are TRBV15 and TRBJ2-5; TRBD1 is a possible D gene (5 bases). CDR3 sequence (DNA): TGTGCCACCAGCAGAGATCCTTCGACAGAAGAGACCCAGTACTTC. It yields the protein CATSRDPSTEETQYF.